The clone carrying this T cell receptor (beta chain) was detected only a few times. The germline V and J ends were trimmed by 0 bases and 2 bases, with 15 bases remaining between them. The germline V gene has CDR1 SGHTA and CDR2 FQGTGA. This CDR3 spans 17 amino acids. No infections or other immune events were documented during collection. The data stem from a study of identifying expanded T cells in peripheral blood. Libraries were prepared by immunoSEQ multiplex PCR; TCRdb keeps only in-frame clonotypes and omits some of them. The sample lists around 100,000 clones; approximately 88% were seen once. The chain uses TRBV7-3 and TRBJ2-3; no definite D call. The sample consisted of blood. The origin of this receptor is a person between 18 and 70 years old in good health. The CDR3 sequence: CASSLTGSWGDTDTQYF. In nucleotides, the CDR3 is TGTGCCAGCAGCTTAACGGGTTCCTGGGGTGACACAGATACGCAGTATTTT.